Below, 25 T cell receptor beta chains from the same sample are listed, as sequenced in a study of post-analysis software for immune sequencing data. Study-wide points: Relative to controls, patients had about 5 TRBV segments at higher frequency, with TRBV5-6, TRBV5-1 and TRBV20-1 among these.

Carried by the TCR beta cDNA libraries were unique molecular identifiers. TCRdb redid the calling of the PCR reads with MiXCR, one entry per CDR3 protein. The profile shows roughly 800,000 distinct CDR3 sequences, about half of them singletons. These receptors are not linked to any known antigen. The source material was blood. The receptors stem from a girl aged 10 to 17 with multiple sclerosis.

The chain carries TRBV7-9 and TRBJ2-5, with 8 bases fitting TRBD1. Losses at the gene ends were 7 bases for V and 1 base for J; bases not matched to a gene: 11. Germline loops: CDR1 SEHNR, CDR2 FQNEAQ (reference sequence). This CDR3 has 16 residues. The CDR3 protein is CASTINRDRLQETQYF. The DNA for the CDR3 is TGTGCCAGCACCATTAACCGGGACAGGCTCCAAGAGACCCAGTACTTC.

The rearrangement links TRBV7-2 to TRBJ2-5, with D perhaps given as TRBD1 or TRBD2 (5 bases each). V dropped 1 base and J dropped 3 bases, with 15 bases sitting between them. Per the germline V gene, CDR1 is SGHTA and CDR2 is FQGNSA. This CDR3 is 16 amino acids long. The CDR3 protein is CASSLVLPGTKETQYF. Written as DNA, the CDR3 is TGTGCCAGCAGCTTAGTTCTTCCAGGGACGAAAGAGACCCAGTACTTC.

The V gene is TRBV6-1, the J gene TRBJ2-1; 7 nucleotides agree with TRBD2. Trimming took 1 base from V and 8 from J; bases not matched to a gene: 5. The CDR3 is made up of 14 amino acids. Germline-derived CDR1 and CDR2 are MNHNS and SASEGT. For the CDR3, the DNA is TGTGCCAGCAGTGAAGTCGGACTAGGTCATGAGCAGTTCTTC. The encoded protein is CASSEVGLGHEQFF.

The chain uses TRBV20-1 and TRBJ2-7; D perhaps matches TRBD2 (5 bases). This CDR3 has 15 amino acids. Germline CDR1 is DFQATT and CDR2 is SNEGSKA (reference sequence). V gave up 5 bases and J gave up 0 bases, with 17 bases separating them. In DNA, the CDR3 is TGCAGTGCTGGACCTTTTCGGGGAAACTCCTACGAGCAGTACTTC. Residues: CSAGPFRGNSYEQYF.

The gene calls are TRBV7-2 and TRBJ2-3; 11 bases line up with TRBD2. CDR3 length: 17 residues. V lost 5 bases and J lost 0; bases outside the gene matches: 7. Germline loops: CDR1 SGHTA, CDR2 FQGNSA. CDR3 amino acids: CASSRGLADPSTDTQYF. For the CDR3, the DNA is TGTGCCAGCAGCAGGGGACTAGCGGACCCTAGCACAGATACGCAGTATTTT.

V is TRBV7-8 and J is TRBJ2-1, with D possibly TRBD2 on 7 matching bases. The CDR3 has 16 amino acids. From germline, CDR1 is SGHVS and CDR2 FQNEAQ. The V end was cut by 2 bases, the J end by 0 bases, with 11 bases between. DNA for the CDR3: TGTGCCAGCAGCTTATTGGGGGGGCCCTCCTACAATGAGCAGTTCTTC. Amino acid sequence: CASSLLGGPSYNEQFF.

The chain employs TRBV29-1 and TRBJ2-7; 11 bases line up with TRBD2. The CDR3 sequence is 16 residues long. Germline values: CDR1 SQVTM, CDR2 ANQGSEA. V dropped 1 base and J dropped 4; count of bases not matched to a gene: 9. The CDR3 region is CSVEGGSGRARYEQYF. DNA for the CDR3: TGCAGCGTTGAAGGGGGTAGCGGGAGGGCCCGATACGAGCAGTACTTC.

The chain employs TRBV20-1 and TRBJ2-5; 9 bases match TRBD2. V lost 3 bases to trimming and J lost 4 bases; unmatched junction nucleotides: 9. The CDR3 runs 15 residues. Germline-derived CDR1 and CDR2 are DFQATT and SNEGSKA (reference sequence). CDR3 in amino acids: CSASPLAGIGETQYF. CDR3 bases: TGCAGTGCTAGCCCCCTAGCGGGAATTGGAGAGACCCAGTACTTC.

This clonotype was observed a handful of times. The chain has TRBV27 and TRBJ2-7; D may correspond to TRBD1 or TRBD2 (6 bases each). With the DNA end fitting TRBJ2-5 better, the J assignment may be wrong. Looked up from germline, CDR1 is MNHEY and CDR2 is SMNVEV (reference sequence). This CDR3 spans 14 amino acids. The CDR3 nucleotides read TGTGCCAGCAGTCCGGGGGCCCCCCGGGAGACCCAGTACTTC. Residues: CASSPGAPRETQYF.

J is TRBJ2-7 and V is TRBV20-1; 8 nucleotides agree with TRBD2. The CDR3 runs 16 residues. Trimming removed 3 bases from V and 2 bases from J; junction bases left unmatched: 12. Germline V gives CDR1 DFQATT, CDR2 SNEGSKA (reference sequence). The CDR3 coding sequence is TGCAGTGCTAGGCTGGAGTTACTAGCGGTAACCTACGAGCAGTACTTC. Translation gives CSARLELLAVTYEQYF.

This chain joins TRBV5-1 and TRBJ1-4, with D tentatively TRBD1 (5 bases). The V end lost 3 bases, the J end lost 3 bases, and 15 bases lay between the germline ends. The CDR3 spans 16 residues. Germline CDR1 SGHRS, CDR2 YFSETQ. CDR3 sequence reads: CASSSTLAGPNEKLFF. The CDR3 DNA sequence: TGCGCCAGCAGCTCGACCCTGGCAGGGCCTAATGAAAAACTGTTTTTT. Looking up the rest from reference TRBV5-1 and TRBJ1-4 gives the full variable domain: KAGVTQTPRYLIKTRGQQVTLSCSPISGHRSVSWYQQTPGQGLQFLFEYFSETQRNKGNFPGRFSGRQFSNSRSEMNVSTLELGDSALYLCASSSTLAGPNEKLFFGSGTQLSVL.

This chain's CDR3 is CASSPGGSTYNEQFF. In DNA, the CDR3 is TGTGCCAGCAGCCCGGGAGGATCTACCTACAATGAGCAGTTCTTC. The genes are TRBV12-3 or TRBV12-4 and TRBJ2-1; 7 positions agree with TRBD2. The CDR3 runs to 15 residues. V lost 6 bases and J lost 2; bases outside the gene matches: 7.

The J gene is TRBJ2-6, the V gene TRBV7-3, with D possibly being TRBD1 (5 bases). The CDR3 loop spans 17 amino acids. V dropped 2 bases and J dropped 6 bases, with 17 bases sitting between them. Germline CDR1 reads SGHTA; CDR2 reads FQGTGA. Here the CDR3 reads CASSLWGRTNEANVLTF. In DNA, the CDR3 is TGTGCCAGCAGCTTATGGGGCAGGACAAATGAGGCCAACGTCCTGACTTTC.

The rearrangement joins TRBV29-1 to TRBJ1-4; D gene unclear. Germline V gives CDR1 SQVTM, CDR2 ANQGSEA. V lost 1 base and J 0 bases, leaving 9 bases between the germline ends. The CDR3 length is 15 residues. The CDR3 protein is CSVEGLGATNEKLFF. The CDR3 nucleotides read TGCAGCGTTGAAGGGTTAGGAGCAACTAATGAAAAACTGTTTTTT.

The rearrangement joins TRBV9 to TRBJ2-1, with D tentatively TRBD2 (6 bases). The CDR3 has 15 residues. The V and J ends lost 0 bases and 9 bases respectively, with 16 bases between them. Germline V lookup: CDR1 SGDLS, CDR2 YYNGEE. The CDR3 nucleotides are TGTGCCAGCAGCGTAGGGCAGGACTCTAGCGTTGAGCAGTTCTTC. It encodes CASSVGQDSSVEQFF. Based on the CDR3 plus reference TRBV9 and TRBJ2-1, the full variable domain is DSGVTQTPKHLITATGQRVTLRCSPRSGDLSVYWYQQSLDQGLQFLIQYYNGEERAKGNILERFSAQQFPDLHSELNLSSLELGDSALYFCASSVGQDSSVEQFFGPGTRLTVL.

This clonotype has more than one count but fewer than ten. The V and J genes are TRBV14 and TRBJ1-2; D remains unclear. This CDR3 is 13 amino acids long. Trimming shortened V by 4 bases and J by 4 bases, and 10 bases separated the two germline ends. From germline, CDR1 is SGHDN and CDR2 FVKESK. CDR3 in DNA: TGTGCCAGCAGCCCCGGACGGATCTATGGCTACACCTTC. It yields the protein CASSPGRIYGYTF.

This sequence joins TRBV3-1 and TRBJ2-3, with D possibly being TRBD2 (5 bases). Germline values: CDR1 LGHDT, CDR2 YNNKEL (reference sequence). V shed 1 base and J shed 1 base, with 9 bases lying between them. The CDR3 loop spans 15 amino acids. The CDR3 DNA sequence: TGTGCCAGCAGCCAAGTTTCGAGGGGCACAGATACGCAGTATTTT. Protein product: CASSQVSRGTDTQYF.

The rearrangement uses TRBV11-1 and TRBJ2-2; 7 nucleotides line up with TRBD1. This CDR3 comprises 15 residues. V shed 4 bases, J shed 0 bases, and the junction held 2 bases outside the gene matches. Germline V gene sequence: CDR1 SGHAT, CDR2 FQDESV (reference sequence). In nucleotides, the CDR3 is TGTGCCAGCAGCTGGGACAGCTCGAACACCGGGGAGCTGTTTTTT. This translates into CASSWDSSNTGELFF.

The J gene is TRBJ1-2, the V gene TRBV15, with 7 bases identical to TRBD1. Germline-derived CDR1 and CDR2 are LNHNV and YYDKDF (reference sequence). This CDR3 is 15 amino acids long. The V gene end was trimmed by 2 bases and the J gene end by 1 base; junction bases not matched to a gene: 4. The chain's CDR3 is CATSRMTGINYGYTF. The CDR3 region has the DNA TGTGCCACCAGCAGAATGACAGGGATTAACTATGGCTACACCTTC.

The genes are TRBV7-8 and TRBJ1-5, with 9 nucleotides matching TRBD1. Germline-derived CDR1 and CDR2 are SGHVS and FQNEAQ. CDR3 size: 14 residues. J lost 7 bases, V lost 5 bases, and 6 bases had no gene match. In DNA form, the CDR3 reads TGTGCCAGCAGCCAGGGACAGGGATTACAGCCCCAGCATTTT. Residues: CASSQGQGLQPQHF.

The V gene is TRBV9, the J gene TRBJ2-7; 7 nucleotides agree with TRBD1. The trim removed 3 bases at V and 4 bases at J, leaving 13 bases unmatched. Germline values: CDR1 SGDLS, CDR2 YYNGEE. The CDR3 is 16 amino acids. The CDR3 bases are TGTGCCAGCAGCGCTAGCCCGGGACAGCCCTTTTACGAGCAGTACTTC. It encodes CASSASPGQPFYEQYF.

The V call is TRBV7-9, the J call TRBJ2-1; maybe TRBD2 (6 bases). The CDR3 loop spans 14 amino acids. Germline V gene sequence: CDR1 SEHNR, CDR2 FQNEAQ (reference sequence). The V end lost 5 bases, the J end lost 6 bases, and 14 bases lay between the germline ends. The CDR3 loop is CASSPTTRSNEQFF. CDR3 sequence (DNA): TGTGCCAGCAGCCCCACGACTAGATCCAATGAGCAGTTCTTC.

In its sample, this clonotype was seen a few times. The CDR3 here is CASSEEQGIPGYTF. The CDR3 DNA reads as TGTGCCAGCAGTGAAGAACAGGGGATCCCTGGCTACACCTTC. The rearrangement links TRBV2 to TRBJ1-2, with 7 positions matching TRBD1. The CDR3 is 14 residues long. V shed 1 base and J 7 bases; nucleotides not matched to a gene: 6. CDR1 and CDR2 from the germline V gene are SNHLY and FYNNEI.

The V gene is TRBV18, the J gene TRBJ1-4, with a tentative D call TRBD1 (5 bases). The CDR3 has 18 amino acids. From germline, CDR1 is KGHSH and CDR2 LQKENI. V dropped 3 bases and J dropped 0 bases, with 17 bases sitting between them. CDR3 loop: CASSPRGSGAATNEKLFF. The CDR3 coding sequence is TGTGCCAGCTCACCGCGGGGGTCAGGCGCGGCAACTAATGAAAAACTGTTTTTT.

The CDR3 sequence: CASSSRELTSRGLQETQYF. CDR3 sequence (DNA): TGTGCCAGCAGCTCCCGGGAATTGACTAGCCGGGGTCTCCAAGAGACCCAGTACTTC. The chain links TRBV11-2 to TRBJ2-5; 7 positions agree with TRBD2. CDR3 length: 19 amino acids. J lost 1 base, V lost 4 bases, and 18 bases had no gene match. Germline CDR1 and CDR2: SGHAT and FQNNGV.